The 19 T cell receptor beta chains given below trace back to one sample, sequenced in a study of cytomegalovirus exposure and HLA in healthy donors. This PCR relied on a set of 60 Vbeta primers and 13 Jbeta primers. Assay used: immunoSEQ multiplex PCR; TCRdb lists only in-frame clones, some missing. The profile shows 200,000 to 250,000 clones, about 85% of them singletons. Input material: PBMCs. These receptors originate from a girl aged 2-10 years in good health and CMV-seronegative.

This clone was seen just once. V gene TRBV7-2 combines with J gene TRBJ1-2; D is uncertain. The V end lost 2 bases, the J end lost 7 bases, and 11 bases lay between the germline ends. Germline V gene lookup returns CDR1 SGHTA and CDR2 FQGNSA. CDR3 length: 13 residues. In DNA, the CDR3 is TGTGCCAGCAGCTTAACGAGGGAAATTGGCTACACCTTC. Its protein is CASSLTREIGYTF.

This chain uses TRBV7-2 with TRBJ2-7; 13 bases match TRBD2. V was pared by 5 bases and J by 4 bases, with 8 bases of the junction left unmatched. CDR1 and CDR2 from the germline V gene are SGHTA and FQGNSA. The CDR3 runs 16 residues. This CDR3 is CASSKTSGGASYEQYF. The CDR3 DNA sequence: TGTGCCAGCAGCAAAACTAGCGGGGGGGCTTCTTACGAGCAGTACTTC.

The CDR3 coding sequence is TGTGCCAGCAGCGCCTCCCCGGGTGAAGCTTTCTTT. This gives the protein CASSASPGEAFF. The V call is TRBV9, the J call TRBJ1-1; D call uncertain. The V gene lost 3 bases and the J gene lost 7 bases, with 10 bases spanning the gap. The CDR3 runs to 12 residues. The germline gives CDR1 SGDLS, CDR2 YYNGEE.

The rearrangement links TRBV6-1 to TRBJ1-5; D not certain. There are 16 residues in the CDR3. The germline V gene encodes CDR1 MNHNS and CDR2 SASEGT. Trimming shortened V by 2 bases and J by 1 base, and 12 bases separated the two germline ends. The CDR3 loop reads CASSESTAASNQPQHF. The CDR3 DNA sequence: TGTGCCAGCAGTGAAAGTACCGCAGCGAGCAATCAGCCCCAGCATTTT.

The V and J genes are TRBV27 and TRBJ2-1, with TRBD1 matching over 7 bases. The CDR3 consists of 15 residues. Germline V gene lookup returns CDR1 MNHEY and CDR2 SMNVEV (reference sequence). Germline trimming cut 6 bases from V and 3 bases from J; bases unmatched to any gene: 8. The CDR3 protein is CASRTGQLIYNEQFF. Written as DNA, the CDR3 is TGTGCCAGCAGGACGGGACAGCTGATCTACAATGAGCAGTTCTTC.

The CDR3 here is CASSLPGRSRELFF. CDR3 nucleotide sequence: TGTGCCAGCAGCTTACCGGGTCGGTCACGGGAGCTGTTTTTT. The chain combines TRBV14 with TRBJ2-2; D is uncertain. This CDR3 has 14 amino acids. Germline CDR1 reads SGHDN; CDR2 reads FVKESK. V lost 5 bases, J lost 9 bases, and 16 bases lay in between.

The chain couples TRBV7-9 to TRBJ2-7, with 9 nucleotides matching TRBD1. Looked up from germline, CDR1 is SEHNR and CDR2 is FQNEAQ (reference sequence). V trimming: 8 bases; J trimming: 3 bases; junction bases outside the gene matches: 8. The CDR3 covers 14 residues. The CDR3 loop is CASSSPDRGYEQYF. CDR3 DNA: TGTGCCAGCTCCTCGCCGGACAGGGGCTACGAGCAGTACTTC. Full variable domain (remainder filled in from reference TRBV7-9 and TRBJ2-7): DTGVSQNPRHKITKRGQNVTFRCDPISEHNRLYWYRQTLGQGPEFLTYFQNEAQLEKSRLLSDRFSAERPKGSFSTLEIQRTEQGDSAMYLCASSSPDRGYEQYFGPGTRLTVT.

The sample holds a few counts of this clone. This sequence joins TRBV7-9 and TRBJ2-3; TRBD2 aligns across 9 bases. The V and J ends lost 3 bases and 6 bases, in that order; junction bases with no gene match: 7. The CDR3 has 15 amino acids. CDR1 is SEHNR and CDR2 is FQNEAQ in the germline V gene (reference sequence). CDR3 residues: CASSLTASGEDTQYF. CDR3 DNA: TGTGCCAGCAGCTTGACGGCTAGCGGGGAGGATACGCAGTATTTT.

This clone was seen a handful of times. This chain joins TRBV5-6 and TRBJ1-2; D is perhaps TRBD1 (6 bases). The length of the CDR3 is 14 residues. The V end lost 5 bases, the J end lost 4 bases, and 15 bases lay between the germline ends. Germline CDR1 SGHDT, CDR2 YYEEEE. Here the CDR3 reads CASRETGRAYGYTF. The DNA for the CDR3 is TGTGCCAGCAGGGAAACAGGGAGGGCCTATGGCTACACCTTC.

This chain connects TRBV4-2 to TRBJ2-3; 10 bases agree with TRBD2. J lost 2 bases, V lost 0 bases, and 2 bases had no gene match. Germline V CDR1 and CDR2: LGHNA, YNFKEQ. The CDR3 contains 16 residues. The CDR3 protein is CASSQELAGPTDTQYF. CDR3 DNA: TGTGCCAGCAGCCAAGAACTAGCGGGACCCACAGATACGCAGTATTTT.

The chain is built from TRBV7-2 and TRBJ2-7; D perhaps matches TRBD2 (5 bases). Trimming shortened V by 4 bases and J by 2 bases, and 12 bases separated the two germline ends. This CDR3 spans 14 amino acids. The germline V gene has CDR1 SGHTA and CDR2 FQGNSA. The CDR3 loop is CASSYKRSPYEQYF. The CDR3 DNA is TGTGCCAGCAGCTATAAGCGGTCCCCCTACGAGCAGTACTTC. The entire variable domain, with the rest obtained from reference TRBV7-2 and TRBJ2-7, is as follows: GAGVSQSPSNKVTEKGKDVELRCDPISGHTALYWYRQSLGQGLEFLIYFQGNSAPDKSGLPSDRFSAERTGGSVSTLTIQRTQQEDSAVYLCASSYKRSPYEQYFGPGTRLTVT.

This clone was observed once. V is TRBV4-2 and J is TRBJ2-5; 14 bases align to TRBD2. From germline, CDR1 is LGHNA and CDR2 YNFKEQ. V was clipped by 2 bases and J by 4 bases; unmatched bases: 6. The length of the CDR3 is 17 residues. CDR3 DNA: TGTGCCAGCAGCCAAACCCAGGGACTAGCGGGAGCAGAGACCCAGTACTTC. The encoded protein is CASSQTQGLAGAETQYF.

The genes are TRBV6-1 and TRBJ2-3, with D hard to call. CDR3 length: 18 residues. With 1 base removed from V and 2 bases from J, the gap between germline ends came to 19 bases. Germline V gives CDR1 MNHNS, CDR2 SASEGT. Written as DNA, the CDR3 is TGTGCCAGCAGTGAAGTCGTGACAATCGCAGGTAACACAGATACGCAGTATTTT. It encodes CASSEVVTIAGNTDTQYF.

The chain uses TRBV19 and TRBJ1-1; D gene unclear. The CDR3 is made up of 14 amino acids. Trimming removed 4 bases at V and 1 base at J, with 10 bases between. In germline, CDR1 is LNHDA, CDR2 SQIVND (reference sequence). The DNA for the CDR3 is TGTGCCAGTAGTAGGGCGGGTAAGAACACTGAAGCTTTCTTT. Translated, it gives CASSRAGKNTEAFF.

In its sample, this clone was seen a few times. The rearrangement links TRBV9 to TRBJ1-1; no reliable D call. The CDR3 runs 15 residues. The germline V and J ends were trimmed by 4 bases and 1 base, with 14 bases remaining between them. CDR1 is SGDLS and CDR2 is YYNGEE in the germline V gene. The CDR3 sequence: CASSPRSGANTEAFF. DNA of the CDR3: TGTGCCAGCAGCCCTCGCTCGGGTGCGAACACTGAAGCTTTCTTT.

Concerning this clone itself: A read error may account for a junction end that differs from germline. The V and J genes are TRBV7-9 and TRBJ2-1, with TRBD2 identical over 10 bases. The CDR3 totals 15 residues. CDR1 is SEHNR and CDR2 is FQNEAQ in the germline V gene (reference sequence). CDR3 protein: CASSQSGGAYDEQFF. CDR3 DNA sequence: TGTGCCAGCAGTCAAAGCGGGGGGGCCTACGATGAGCAGTTCTTC. The full variable domain, in which reference TRBV7-9 and TRBJ2-1 provide the parts outside the CDR3, is DTGVSQNPRHKITKRGQNVTFRCDPISEHNRLYWYRQTLGQGPEFLTYFQNEAQLEKSRLLSDRFSAERPKGSFSTLEIQRTEQGDSAMYLCASSQSGGAYDEQFFGPGTRLTVL.

In DNA, the CDR3 is TGTGCCAGCAGCGTAGCCACACGGGGGGGCTATGGCTACACCTTC. Translated, it gives CASSVATRGGYGYTF. V usage is TRBV9 and J usage is TRBJ1-2; maybe TRBD1 (5 bases). Germline-derived CDR1 and CDR2 are SGDLS and YYNGEE. V was clipped by 0 bases and J by 4 bases, with 13 bases between them. The CDR3 contains 15 residues.

This clone was found a few times. J is TRBJ2-7 and V is TRBV5-1, with 10 bases fitting TRBD2. Germline CDR1 and CDR2: SGHRS and YFSETQ. Germline trimming cut 5 bases from V and 3 bases from J; bases unmatched to any gene: 5. The CDR3 consists of 14 residues. The CDR3 coding sequence is TGCGCCAGCAGACCTAGCGGGGGTTTCTACGAGCAGTACTTC. It codes for CASRPSGGFYEQYF.

The V call is TRBV15, the J call TRBJ2-3, with 8 bases matching TRBD1. Germline values: CDR1 LNHNV, CDR2 YYDKDF (reference sequence). With 0 bases clipped from V and 3 bases from J, the junction kept 2 bases outside the gene matches. The CDR3 is 15 amino acids. CDR3 in DNA: TGTGCCACCAGCAGAGATCGGACAGGGACAGATACGCAGTATTTT. Translating gives CATSRDRTGTDTQYF.